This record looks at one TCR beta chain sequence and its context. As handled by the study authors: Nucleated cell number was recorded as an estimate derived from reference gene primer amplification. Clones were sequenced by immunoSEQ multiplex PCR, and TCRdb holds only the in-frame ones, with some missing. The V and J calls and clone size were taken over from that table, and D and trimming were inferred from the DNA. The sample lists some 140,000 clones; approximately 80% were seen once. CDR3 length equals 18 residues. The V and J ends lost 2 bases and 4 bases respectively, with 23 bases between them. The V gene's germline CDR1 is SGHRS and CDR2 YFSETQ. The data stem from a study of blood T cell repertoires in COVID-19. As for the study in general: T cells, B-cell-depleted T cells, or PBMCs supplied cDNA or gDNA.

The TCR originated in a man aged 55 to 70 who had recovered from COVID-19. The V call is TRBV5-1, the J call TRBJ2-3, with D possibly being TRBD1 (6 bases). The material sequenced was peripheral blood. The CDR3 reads CASSFFGVSQGLSDTQYF. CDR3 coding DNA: TGCGCCAGCAGCTTCTTCGGGGTTAGTCAGGGGCTCTCAGATACGCAGTATTTT.